These 13 T cell receptor beta chains originate from one sample sequenced in a study of cytomegalovirus exposure and HLA in healthy donors. PCR was performed using 60 Vbeta and 13 Jbeta primers. The protocol was immunoSEQ multiplex PCR, while the TCRdb copy is restricted to in-frame clones and leaves out a portion. The sample holds roughly 180,000 clones; 65% to 85% are singletons and the top ten take 0.95% to 1.5%. Sequenced material: PBMCs. The source is a boy aged 2 to 10 in good health and CMV-seronegative.

The V and J genes are TRBV29-1 and TRBJ2-2, with D tentatively TRBD2 (5 bases). The germline CDR1 and CDR2 sequences are SQVTM and ANQGSEA. Trimming removed 4 bases from V and 4 bases from J, with 7 bases in between. The CDR3 loop spans 12 amino acids. CDR3 sequence reads: CSVGSGTGELFF. The CDR3 bases are TGCAGCGTTGGGAGCGGCACCGGGGAGCTGTTTTTT.

V usage is TRBV19 and J usage is TRBJ2-3; 14 nucleotides match TRBD2. With 5 bases clipped from V and 4 bases from J, the junction kept 5 bases outside the gene matches. Germline V gene lookup returns CDR1 LNHDA and CDR2 SQIVND (reference sequence). The CDR3 loop spans 16 amino acids. The CDR3 region has the DNA TGTGCCAGTAGTGCCGGACTAGCGGGAGGTGCAGATACGCAGTATTTT. Translation gives CASSAGLAGGADTQYF.

V is TRBV5-6 and J is TRBJ2-2; TRBD1 matches 7 bases. Germline trimming cut 2 bases from V and 7 bases from J; bases unmatched to any gene: 11. CDR3 length: 16 residues. Germline values: CDR1 SGHDT, CDR2 YYEEEE. For the CDR3, the DNA is TGTGCCAGCAGCTTTGAGGGACAGTTCAAGGGCGGGGAGCTGTTTTTT. Translated, it gives CASSFEGQFKGGELFF.

This chain joins TRBV5-6 and TRBJ1-2; a possible D gene is TRBD1 (6 bases). The V end was cut by 4 bases, the J end by 2 bases, with 15 bases between. This CDR3 contains 15 residues. The V gene's germline CDR1 is SGHDT and CDR2 YYEEEE. The CDR3 nucleotides read TGTGCCAGCAGCAGGAGGATCACAGGGAACTATGGCTACACCTTC. Protein product: CASSRRITGNYGYTF. The variable domain in full, with the rest retrieved from reference TRBV5-6 and TRBJ1-2, is DAGVTQSPTHLIKTRGQQVTLRCSPKSGHDTVSWYQQALGQGPQFIFQYYEEEERQRGNFPDRFSGHQFPNYSSELNVNALLLGDSALYLCASSRRITGNYGYTFGSGTRLTVV.

This chain uses TRBV19 with TRBJ1-1; 7 nucleotides align to TRBD1. V lost 7 bases, J lost 4 bases, and 6 bases stayed unmatched. The CDR3 has 13 amino acids. Looked up from germline, CDR1 is LNHDA and CDR2 is SQIVND (reference sequence). The CDR3 bases are TGTGCCAGTATGAGGGGGCCGGGCACTGAAGCTTTCTTT. This gives the protein CASMRGPGTEAFF.

The CDR3 sequence: CASSQDRDSLEHEKLFF. CDR3 bases: TGCGCCAGCAGCCAAGATAGGGACAGTCTAGAACATGAAAAACTGTTTTTT. The chain links TRBV4-1 to TRBJ1-4; 7 nucleotides match TRBD1. This CDR3 is 17 amino acids long. V gave up 0 bases and J gave up 6 bases; unmatched junction bases: 10. Per germline, CDR1 MGHRA and CDR2 YSYEKL.

This clone was seen a single time. This sequence joins TRBV6-1 and TRBJ1-1, with no clear D. There are 14 residues in the CDR3. CDR1 is MNHNS, CDR2 SASEGT, per germline. V was pared by 3 bases and J by 5 bases, with 13 bases between. CDR3 nucleotide sequence: TGTGCCAGCAGTGAGGGCGTTCGGTTTACTGAAGCTTTCTTT. Translating gives CASSEGVRFTEAFF.

The V gene is TRBV27, the J gene TRBJ2-1; maybe TRBD2 (5 bases). The CDR3 is made up of 15 amino acids. The V end was cut by 5 bases, the J end by 0 bases, with 11 bases between. The germline V gene has CDR1 MNHEY and CDR2 SMNVEV (reference sequence). The CDR3 DNA reads as TGTGCCAGCAGTCTTGGTGGGAGCTCCTACAATGAGCAGTTCTTC. Translation gives CASSLGGSSYNEQFF.

This sequence joins TRBV5-1 and TRBJ1-1; TRBD1 matches at 8 bases. CDR1 is SGHRS and CDR2 is YFSETQ in the germline V gene. Germline trimming cut 0 bases from V and 3 bases from J; bases unmatched to any gene: 10. This CDR3 contains 17 residues. CDR3 nucleotide sequence: TGCGCCAGCAGCTTGGCTGGGACAGGAACTGGAGACACTGAAGCTTTCTTT. This translates into CASSLAGTGTGDTEAFF.

The V gene is TRBV19, the J gene TRBJ2-3; 7 positions match TRBD2. Germline CDR1 reads LNHDA; CDR2 reads SQIVND (reference sequence). The CDR3 totals 16 residues. Trimming took 1 base from V and 1 from J; bases not matched to a gene: 5. The CDR3 reads CASSIGGLAGTDTQYF. CDR3 coding DNA: TGTGCCAGTAGTATAGGGGGCCTAGCGGGCACAGATACGCAGTATTTT. Full variable domain (rest looked up from reference TRBV19 and TRBJ2-3): DGGITQSPKYLFRKEGQNVTLSCEQNLNHDAMYWYRQDPGQGLRLIYYSQIVNDFQKGDIAEGYSVSREKKESFPLTVTSAQKNPTAFYLCASSIGGLAGTDTQYFGPGTRLTVL.

This sequence joins TRBV12-5 and TRBJ2-1; 8 bases are shared with TRBD1. CDR1 is LGHNT and CDR2 is FRNRAP in the germline V gene. The V gene end was trimmed by 6 bases and the J gene end by 5 bases; junction bases not matched to a gene: 3. This CDR3 comprises 13 residues. Here the CDR3 reads CASGGQGDNEQFF. As DNA, the CDR3 is TGTGCTAGTGGCGGACAGGGAGACAATGAGCAGTTCTTC. The entire variable domain, with the rest obtained from reference TRBV12-5 and TRBJ2-1, is as follows: DARVTQTPRHKVTEMGQEVTMRCQPILGHNTVFWYRQTMMQGLELLAYFRNRAPLDDSGMPKDRFSAEMPDATLATLKIQPSEPRDSAVYFCASGGQGDNEQFFGPGTRLTVL.

The chain joins TRBV13 to TRBJ2-5, with 8 bases aligning to TRBD2. The J call may be faulty, since TRBJ2-7 better matches the DNA end. This CDR3 spans 15 amino acids. CDR1 and CDR2 (germline): PRHDT, FYEKMQ (reference sequence). The CDR3 reads CASSLGTSASYEQYF. The CDR3 region has the DNA TGTGCCAGCAGCTTAGGGACTAGCGCCTCCTACGAGCAGTACTTC.

This clone was seen more than once but under ten times. The rearrangement joins TRBV7-8 to TRBJ2-7; 12 bases are shared with TRBD2. Germline-derived CDR1 and CDR2 are SGHVS and FQNEAQ. After removal of 5 bases from V and 6 bases from J, the junction contained 5 bases not matched to a gene. The CDR3 totals 14 residues. The DNA of the CDR3 is TGTGCCAGCAGCCCGAGGACTAGCGGGGTCGAGCAGTACGTC. Translating gives CASSPRTSGVEQYV.